Reported below is one T cell receptor beta chain. The entry originates in a study of blood T cell repertoires in COVID-19. This CDR3 contains 12 residues. The germline CDR1 and CDR2 sequences are MDHEN and SYDVKM. V lost 3 bases, J lost 7 bases, and 7 bases lay in between. Some clones are missing from TCRdb's copy, which holds only in-frame ones; the method was immunoSEQ multiplex PCR. The table has about 180,000 clones, around 86% seen once; the top ten hold 8% to 10%. The chain recombines TRBV28 with TRBJ2-1; TRBD1 is a possible D gene (5 bases). The specimen sequenced was PBMCs or T cells enriched from blood (not recorded which). This clonotype was sampled from a woman aged 25 to 39 who had recovered from COVID-19. DNA of the CDR3: TGTGCCAGCAGTTTTAGGGGAAATGAGCAGTTCTTC. Translating gives CASSFRGNEQFF.